This paragraph covers one T cell receptor beta chain sequence. This CDR3 comprises 15 residues. Trimming removed 2 bases from V and 4 bases from J; junction bases left unmatched: 8. In germline, CDR1 is MGHRA, CDR2 YSYEKL. The record originates from a study of identical twins. TCRdb re-called the 5' RACE reads with MiXCR, one entry per CDR3 protein. The sample has 1.5 million or so distinct CDR3 sequences, 32% seen once. The origin of this receptor is a newborn girl in good health. Specimen: cord blood. The rearrangement joins TRBV4-1 to TRBJ2-7; TRBD1 matches 7 bases. CDR3 DNA: TGCGCCAGCAGCCAACAACCGGGACAGCGGTACGAGCAGTACTTC. Translation gives CASSQQPGQRYEQYF.